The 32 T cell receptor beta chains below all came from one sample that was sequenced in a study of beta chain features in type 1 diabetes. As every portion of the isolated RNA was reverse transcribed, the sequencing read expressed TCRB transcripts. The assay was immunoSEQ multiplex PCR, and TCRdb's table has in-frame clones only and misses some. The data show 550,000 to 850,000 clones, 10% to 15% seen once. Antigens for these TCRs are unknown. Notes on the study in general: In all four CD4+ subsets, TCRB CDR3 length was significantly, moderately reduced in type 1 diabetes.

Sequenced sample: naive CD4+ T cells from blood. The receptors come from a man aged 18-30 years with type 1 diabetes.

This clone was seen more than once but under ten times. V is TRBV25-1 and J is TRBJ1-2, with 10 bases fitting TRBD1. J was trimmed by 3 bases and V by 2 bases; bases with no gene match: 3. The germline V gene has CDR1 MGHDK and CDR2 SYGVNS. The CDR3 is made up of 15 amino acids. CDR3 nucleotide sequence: TGTGCCAGCAGTGAAATCGGGACAGGGGACTATGGCTACACCTTC. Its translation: CASSEIGTGDYGYTF.

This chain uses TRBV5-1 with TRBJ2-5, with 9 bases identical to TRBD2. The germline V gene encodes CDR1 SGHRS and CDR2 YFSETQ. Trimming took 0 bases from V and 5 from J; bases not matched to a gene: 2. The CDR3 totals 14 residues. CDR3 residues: CASSLALAGETQYF. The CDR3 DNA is TGCGCCAGCAGCTTGGCGCTAGCGGGGGAGACCCAGTACTTC.

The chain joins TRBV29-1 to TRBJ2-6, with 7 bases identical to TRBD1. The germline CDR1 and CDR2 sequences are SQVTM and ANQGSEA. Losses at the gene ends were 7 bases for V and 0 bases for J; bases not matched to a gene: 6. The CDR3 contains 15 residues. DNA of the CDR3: TGCAGCGGGAGGACAGGACGCTCTGGGGCCAACGTCCTGACTTTC. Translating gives CSGRTGRSGANVLTF.

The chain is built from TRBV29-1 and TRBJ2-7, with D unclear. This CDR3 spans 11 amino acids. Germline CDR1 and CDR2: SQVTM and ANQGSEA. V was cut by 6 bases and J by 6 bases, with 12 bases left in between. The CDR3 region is CSVAPWPEQYF. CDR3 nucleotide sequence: TGCAGCGTGGCCCCGTGGCCCGAGCAGTACTTC.

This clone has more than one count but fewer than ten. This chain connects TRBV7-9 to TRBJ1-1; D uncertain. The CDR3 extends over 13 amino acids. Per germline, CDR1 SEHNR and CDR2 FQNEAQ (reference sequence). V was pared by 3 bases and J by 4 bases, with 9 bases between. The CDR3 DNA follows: TGTGCCAGCAGCTTTATAACGGGCACTGAAGCTTTCTTT. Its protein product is CASSFITGTEAFF.

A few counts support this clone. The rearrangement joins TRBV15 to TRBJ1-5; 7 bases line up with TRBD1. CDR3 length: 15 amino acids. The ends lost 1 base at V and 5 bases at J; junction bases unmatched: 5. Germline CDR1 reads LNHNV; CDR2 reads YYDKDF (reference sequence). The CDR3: CATSRARDSYQPQHF. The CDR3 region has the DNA TGTGCCACCAGCAGAGCCCGGGACAGTTATCAGCCCCAGCATTTT.

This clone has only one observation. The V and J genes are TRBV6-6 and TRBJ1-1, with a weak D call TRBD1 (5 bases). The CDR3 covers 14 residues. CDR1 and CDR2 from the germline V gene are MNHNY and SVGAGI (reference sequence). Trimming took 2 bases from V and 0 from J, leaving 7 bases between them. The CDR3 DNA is TGTGCCAGCAGTTACCCAGGGTTGAACACTGAAGCTTTCTTT. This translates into CASSYPGLNTEAFF.

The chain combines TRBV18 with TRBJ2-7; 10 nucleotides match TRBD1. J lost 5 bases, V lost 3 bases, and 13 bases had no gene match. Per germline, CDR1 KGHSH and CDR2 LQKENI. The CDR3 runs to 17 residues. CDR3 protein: CASSPSTVGTGVNEQYF. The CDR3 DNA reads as TGTGCCAGCTCACCTAGCACTGTCGGGACAGGGGTCAACGAGCAGTACTTC.

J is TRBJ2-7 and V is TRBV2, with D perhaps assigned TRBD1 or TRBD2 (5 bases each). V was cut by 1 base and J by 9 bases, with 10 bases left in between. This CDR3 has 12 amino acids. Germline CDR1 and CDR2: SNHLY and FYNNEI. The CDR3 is CASSEGGEGQYF. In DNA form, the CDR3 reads TGTGCCAGCAGTGAAGGAGGGGAAGGGCAGTACTTC.

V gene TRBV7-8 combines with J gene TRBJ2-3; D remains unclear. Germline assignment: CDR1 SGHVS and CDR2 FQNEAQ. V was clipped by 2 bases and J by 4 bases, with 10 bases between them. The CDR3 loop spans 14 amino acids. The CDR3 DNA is TGTGCCAGCAGCTTAATTCGGGTCCCAGATACGCAGTATTTT. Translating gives CASSLIRVPDTQYF.

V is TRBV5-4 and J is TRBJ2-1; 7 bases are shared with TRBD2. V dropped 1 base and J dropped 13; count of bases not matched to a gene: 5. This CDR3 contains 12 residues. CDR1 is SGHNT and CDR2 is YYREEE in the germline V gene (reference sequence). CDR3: CASSLTEGLQFF. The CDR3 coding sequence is TGTGCCAGCAGCTTGACGGAGGGACTACAGTTCTTC.

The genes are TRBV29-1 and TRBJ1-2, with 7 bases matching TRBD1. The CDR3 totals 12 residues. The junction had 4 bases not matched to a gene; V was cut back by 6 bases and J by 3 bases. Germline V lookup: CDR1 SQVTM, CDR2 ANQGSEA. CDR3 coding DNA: TGCAGCGTCACCGGGACAGACTATGGCTACACCTTC. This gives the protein CSVTGTDYGYTF.

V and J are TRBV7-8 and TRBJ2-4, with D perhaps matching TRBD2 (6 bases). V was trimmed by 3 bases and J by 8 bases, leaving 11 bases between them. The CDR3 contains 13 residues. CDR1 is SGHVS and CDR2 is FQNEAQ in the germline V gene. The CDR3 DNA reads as TGTGCCAGCAGCTTGCGGGGTGGGGACATTCAGTACTTC. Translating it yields CASSLRGGDIQYF.

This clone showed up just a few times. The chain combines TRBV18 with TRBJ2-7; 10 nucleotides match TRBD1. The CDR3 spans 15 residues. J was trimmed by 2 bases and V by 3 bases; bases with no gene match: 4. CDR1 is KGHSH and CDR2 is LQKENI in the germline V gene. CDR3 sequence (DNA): TGTGCCAGCTCACCCGGACAGGGGGGAACCTACGAGCAGTACTTC. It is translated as CASSPGQGGTYEQYF.

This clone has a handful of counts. In DNA, the CDR3 is TGTGCCAGCAGCTTGGCAGGCATTTTCTACGAGCAGTACTTC. Translation gives CASSLAGIFYEQYF. The gene calls are TRBV5-4 and TRBJ2-7; D not resolved. This CDR3 has 14 residues. V gave up 0 bases and J gave up 3 bases, with 10 bases separating them. Germline V gene sequence: CDR1 SGHNT, CDR2 YYREEE (reference sequence).

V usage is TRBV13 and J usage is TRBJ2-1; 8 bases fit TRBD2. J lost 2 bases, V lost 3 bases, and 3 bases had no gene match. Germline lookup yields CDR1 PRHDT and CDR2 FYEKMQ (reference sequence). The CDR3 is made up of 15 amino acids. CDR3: CASSFGGGTYNEQFF. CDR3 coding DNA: TGTGCCAGCAGCTTTGGCGGGGGGACCTACAATGAGCAGTTCTTC.

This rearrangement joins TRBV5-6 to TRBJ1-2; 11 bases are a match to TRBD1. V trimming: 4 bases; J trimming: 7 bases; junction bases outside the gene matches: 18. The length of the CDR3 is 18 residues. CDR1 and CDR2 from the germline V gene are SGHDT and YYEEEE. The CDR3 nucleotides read TGTGCCAGCAGCAGTCCCCTTGTGTTCTGGGACAGGGGGTCTGGCTACACCTTC. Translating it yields CASSSPLVFWDRGSGYTF.

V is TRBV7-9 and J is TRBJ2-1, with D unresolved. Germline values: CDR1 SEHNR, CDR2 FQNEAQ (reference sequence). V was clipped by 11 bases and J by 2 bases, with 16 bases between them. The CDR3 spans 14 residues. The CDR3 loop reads CASSRQITYNEQFF. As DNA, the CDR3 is TGTGCCTCCTCGCGGCAGATTACCTACAATGAGCAGTTCTTC. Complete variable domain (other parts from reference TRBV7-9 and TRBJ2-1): DTGVSQNPRHKITKRGQNVTFRCDPISEHNRLYWYRQTLGQGPEFLTYFQNEAQLEKSRLLSDRFSAERPKGSFSTLEIQRTEQGDSAMYLCASSRQITYNEQFFGPGTRLTVL.

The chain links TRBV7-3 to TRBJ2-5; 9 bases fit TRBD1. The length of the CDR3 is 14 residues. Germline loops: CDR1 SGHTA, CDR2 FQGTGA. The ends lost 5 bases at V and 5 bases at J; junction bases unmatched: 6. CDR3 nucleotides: TGTGCCAGCAGCCAACAGGGGGCCGGGGAGACCCAGTACTTC. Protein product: CASSQQGAGETQYF. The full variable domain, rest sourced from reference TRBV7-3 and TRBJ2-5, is GAGVSQTPSNKVTEKGKYVELRCDPISGHTALYWYRQSLGQGPEFLIYFQGTGAADDSGLPNDRFFAVRPEGSVSTLKIQRTERGDSAVYLCASSQQGAGETQYFGPGTRLLVL.

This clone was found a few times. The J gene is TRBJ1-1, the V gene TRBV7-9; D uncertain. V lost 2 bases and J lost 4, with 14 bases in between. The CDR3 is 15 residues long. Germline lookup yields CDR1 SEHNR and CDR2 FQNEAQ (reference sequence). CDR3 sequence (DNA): TGTGCCAGCAGCTTAAGGTCCGCCGGAGGCACTGAAGCTTTCTTT. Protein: CASSLRSAGGTEAFF.

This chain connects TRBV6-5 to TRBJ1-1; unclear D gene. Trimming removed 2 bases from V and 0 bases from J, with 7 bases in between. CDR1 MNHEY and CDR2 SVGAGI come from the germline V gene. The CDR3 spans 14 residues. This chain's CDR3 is CASSYEQMNTEAFF. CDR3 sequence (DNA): TGTGCCAGCAGTTACGAACAAATGAACACTGAAGCTTTCTTT.

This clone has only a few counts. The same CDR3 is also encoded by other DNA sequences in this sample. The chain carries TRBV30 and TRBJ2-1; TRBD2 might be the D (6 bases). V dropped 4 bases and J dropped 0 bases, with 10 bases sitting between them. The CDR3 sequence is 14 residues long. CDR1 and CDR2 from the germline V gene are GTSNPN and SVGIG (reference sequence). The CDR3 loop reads CAWIPGSSYNEQFF. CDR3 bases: TGTGCCTGGATCCCCGGGAGCTCCTACAATGAGCAGTTCTTC.

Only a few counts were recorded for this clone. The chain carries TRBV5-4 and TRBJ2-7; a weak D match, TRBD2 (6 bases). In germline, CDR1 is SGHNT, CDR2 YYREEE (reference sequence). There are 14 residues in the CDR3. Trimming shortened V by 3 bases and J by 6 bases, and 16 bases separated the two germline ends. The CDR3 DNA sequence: TGTGCCAGCAGCTGGCCAGGCGGGAACACCGAGCAGTACTTC. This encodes CASSWPGGNTEQYF. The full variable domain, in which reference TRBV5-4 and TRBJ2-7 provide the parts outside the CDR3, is ETGVTQSPTHLIKTRGQQVTLRCSSQSGHNTVSWYQQALGQGPQFIFQYYREEENGRGNFPPRFSGLQFPNYSSELNVNALELDDSALYLCASSWPGGNTEQYFGPGTRLTVT.

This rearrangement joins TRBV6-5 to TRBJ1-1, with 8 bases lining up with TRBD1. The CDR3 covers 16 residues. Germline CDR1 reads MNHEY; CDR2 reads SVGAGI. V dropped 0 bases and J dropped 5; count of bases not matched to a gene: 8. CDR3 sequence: CASSYSPQGAITEAFF. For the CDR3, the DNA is TGTGCCAGCAGTTACTCCCCCCAGGGGGCGATAACTGAAGCTTTCTTT.

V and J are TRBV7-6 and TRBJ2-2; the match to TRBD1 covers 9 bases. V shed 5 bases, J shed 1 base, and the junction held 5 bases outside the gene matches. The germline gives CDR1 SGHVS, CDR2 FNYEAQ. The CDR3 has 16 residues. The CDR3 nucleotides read TGTGCCAGCAGCCCGGGACAGGGCCTGAACACCGGGGAGCTGTTTTTT. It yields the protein CASSPGQGLNTGELFF.

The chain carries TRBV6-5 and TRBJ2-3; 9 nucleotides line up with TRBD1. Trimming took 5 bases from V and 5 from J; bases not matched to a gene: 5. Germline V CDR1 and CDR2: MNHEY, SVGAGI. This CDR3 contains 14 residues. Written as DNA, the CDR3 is TGTGCCAGCAGTACAGGGGGCACGGGAGATACGCAGTATTTT. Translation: CASSTGGTGDTQYF.

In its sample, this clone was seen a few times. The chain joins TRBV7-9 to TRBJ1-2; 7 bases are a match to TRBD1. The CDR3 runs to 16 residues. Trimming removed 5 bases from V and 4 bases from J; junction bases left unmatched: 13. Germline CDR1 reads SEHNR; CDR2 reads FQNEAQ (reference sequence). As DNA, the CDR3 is TGTGCCAGCAGCGCCGCTGCCGTCGGGACAGCCTATGGCTACACCTTC. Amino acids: CASSAAAVGTAYGYTF.

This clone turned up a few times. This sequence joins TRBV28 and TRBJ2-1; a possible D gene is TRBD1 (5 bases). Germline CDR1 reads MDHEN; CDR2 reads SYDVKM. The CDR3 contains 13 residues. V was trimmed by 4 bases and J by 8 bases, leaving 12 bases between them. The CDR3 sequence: CASSSQGTYEQFF. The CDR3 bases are TGTGCCAGCAGTTCCCAGGGAACCTATGAGCAGTTCTTC.

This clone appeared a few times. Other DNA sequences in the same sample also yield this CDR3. CDR3 nucleotide sequence: TGTGCCAGCAGTTTCGACAGACTCTATGGCTACACCTTC. This codes for CASSFDRLYGYTF. V is TRBV27 and J is TRBJ1-2; the D gene is possibly TRBD1 (5 bases). V dropped 3 bases and J dropped 4 bases, with 9 bases sitting between them. The CDR3 spans 13 residues. From germline, CDR1 is MNHEY and CDR2 SMNVEV (reference sequence).

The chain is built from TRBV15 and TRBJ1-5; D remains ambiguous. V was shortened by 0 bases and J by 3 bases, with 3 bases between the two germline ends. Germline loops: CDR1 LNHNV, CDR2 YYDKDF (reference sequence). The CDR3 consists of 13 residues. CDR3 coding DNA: TGTGCCACCAGCAGAGATCCCAATCAGCCCCAGCATTTT. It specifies CATSRDPNQPQHF.

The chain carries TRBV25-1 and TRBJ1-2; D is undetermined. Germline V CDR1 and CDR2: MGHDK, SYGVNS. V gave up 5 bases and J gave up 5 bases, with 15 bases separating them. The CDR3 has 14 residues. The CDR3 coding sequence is TGTGCCAGCAGTTTCGAGGGCGACTTTTATGGCTACACCTTC. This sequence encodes CASSFEGDFYGYTF.

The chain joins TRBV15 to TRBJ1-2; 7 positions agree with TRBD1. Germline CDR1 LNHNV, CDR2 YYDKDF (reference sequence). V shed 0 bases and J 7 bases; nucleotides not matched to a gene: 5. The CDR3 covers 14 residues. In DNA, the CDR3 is TGTGCCACCAGCAGAGATTATGCAGGGGGTGGCTACACCTTC. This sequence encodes CATSRDYAGGGYTF.